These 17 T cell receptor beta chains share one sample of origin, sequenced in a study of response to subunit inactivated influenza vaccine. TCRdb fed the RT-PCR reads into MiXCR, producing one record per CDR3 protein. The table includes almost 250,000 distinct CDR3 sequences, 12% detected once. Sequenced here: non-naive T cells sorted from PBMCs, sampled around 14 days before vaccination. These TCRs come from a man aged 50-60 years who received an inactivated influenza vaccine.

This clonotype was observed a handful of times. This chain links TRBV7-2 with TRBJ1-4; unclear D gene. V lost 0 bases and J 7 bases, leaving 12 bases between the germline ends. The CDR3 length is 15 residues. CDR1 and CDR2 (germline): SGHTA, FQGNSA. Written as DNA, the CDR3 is TGTGCCAGCAGCTTAGCCAGCGGTGGAGGTGAAAAACTGTTTTTT. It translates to CASSLASGGGEKLFF.

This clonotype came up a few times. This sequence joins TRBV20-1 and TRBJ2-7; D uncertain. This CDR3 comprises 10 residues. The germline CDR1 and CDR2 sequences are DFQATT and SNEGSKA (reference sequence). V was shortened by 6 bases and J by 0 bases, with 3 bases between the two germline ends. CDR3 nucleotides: TGCAGTGCGACCTCCTACGAGCAGTACTTC. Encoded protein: CSATSYEQYF.

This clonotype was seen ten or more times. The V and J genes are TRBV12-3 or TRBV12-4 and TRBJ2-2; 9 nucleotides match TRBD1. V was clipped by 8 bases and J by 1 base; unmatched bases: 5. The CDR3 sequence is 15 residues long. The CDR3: CASGRQGGNTGELFF. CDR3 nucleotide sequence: TGTGCCAGCGGCAGACAGGGGGGGAACACCGGGGAGCTGTTTTTT.

Here the CDR3 reads CSVATDRVKETQYF. The DNA of the CDR3 is TGCAGCGTGGCCACGGACAGGGTAAAAGAGACCCAGTACTTC. The rearrangement joins TRBV29-1 to TRBJ2-5; 8 bases agree with TRBD1. CDR3 size: 14 residues. Unmatched junction bases numbered 9, after V lost 6 bases and J lost 3 bases. Germline V gene lookup returns CDR1 SQVTM and CDR2 ANQGSEA.

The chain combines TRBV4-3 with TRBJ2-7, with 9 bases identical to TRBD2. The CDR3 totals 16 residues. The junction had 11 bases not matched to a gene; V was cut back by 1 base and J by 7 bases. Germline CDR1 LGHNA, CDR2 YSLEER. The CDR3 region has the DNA TGCGCCAGCAGCCAAGGAACAGCGGGGGGAGCGGGGGAGCAGTACTTC. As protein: CASSQGTAGGAGEQYF.

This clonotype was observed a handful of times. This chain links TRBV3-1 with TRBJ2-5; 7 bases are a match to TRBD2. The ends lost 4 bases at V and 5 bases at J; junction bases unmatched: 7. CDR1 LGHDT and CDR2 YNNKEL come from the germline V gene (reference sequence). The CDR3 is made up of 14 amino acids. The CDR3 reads CASSLRLALETQYF. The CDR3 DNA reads TGTGCCAGCAGCCTCCGACTAGCTCTCGAGACCCAGTACTTC.

In DNA form, the CDR3 reads TGTGCCAGCAGCTTGAGCGGGAGGGCCGCAGATACGCAGTATTTT. This codes for CASSLSGRAADTQYF. The chain carries TRBV5-6 and TRBJ2-3; TRBD2 aligns across 10 bases. There are 15 residues in the CDR3. V dropped 1 base and J dropped 4; count of bases not matched to a gene: 3. Germline lookup yields CDR1 SGHDT and CDR2 YYEEEE.

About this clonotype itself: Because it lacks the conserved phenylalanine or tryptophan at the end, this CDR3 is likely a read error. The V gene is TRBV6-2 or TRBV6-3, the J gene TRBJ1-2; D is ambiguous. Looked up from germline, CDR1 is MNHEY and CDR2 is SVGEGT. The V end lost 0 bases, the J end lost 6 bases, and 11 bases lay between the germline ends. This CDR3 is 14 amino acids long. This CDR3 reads CASSYSAGSHGYTI. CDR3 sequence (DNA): TGTGCCAGCAGTTACTCGGCCGGTAGCCATGGCTACACCATC.

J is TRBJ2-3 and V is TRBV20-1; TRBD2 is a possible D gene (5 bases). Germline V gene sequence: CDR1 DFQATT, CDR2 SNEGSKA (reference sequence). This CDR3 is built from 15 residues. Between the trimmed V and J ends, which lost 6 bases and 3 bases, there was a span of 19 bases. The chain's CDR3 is CSAGEYYRRTDTQYF. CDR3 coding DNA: TGCAGTGCGGGAGAATATTACCGTCGGACAGATACGCAGTATTTT.

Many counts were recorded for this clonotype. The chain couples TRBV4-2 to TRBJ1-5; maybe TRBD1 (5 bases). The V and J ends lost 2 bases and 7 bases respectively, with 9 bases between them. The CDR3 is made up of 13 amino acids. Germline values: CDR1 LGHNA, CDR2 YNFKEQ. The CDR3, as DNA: TGTGCCAGCAGCCAAATAAGGGGCCAGCCCCAGCATTTT. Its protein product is CASSQIRGQPQHF.

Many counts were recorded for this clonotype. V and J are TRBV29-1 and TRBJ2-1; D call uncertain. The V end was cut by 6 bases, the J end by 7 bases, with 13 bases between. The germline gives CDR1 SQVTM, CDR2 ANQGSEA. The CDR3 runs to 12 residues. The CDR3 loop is CSVPAPTNEQFF. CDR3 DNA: TGCAGCGTCCCCGCCCCCACAAATGAGCAGTTCTTC.

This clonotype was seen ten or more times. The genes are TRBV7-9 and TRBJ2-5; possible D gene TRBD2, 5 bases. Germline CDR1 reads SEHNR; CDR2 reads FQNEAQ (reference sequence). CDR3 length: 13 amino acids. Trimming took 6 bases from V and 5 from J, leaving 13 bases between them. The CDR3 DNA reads TGTGCCAGCAGAAGTCTCGTAGCGGAGACCCAGTACTTC. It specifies CASRSLVAETQYF.

The CDR3 region has the DNA TGTGCCAGCAGTTCCCAAGCGGACAGAGCTGCCTACAATGAGCAGTTCTTC. It specifies CASSSQADRAAYNEQFF. V and J are TRBV7-8 and TRBJ2-1; D possibly corresponds to TRBD1 (6 bases). The CDR3 is made up of 17 amino acids. Germline V gives CDR1 SGHVS, CDR2 FQNEAQ. With 6 bases removed from V and 2 bases from J, the gap between germline ends came to 20 bases.

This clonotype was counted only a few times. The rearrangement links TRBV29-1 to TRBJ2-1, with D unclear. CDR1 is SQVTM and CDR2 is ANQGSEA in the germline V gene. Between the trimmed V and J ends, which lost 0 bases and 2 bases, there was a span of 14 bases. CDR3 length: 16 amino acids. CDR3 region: CSVEDRSGSAYNEQFF. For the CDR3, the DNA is TGCAGCGTTGAAGATCGTTCGGGTTCCGCCTACAATGAGCAGTTCTTC.

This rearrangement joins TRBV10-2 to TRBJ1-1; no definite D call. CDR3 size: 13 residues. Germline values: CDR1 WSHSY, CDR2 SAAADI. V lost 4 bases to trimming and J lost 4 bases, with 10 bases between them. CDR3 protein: CASSVEEGTEAFF. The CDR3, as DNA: TGCGCCAGCAGTGTTGAGGAAGGCACTGAAGCTTTCTTT.

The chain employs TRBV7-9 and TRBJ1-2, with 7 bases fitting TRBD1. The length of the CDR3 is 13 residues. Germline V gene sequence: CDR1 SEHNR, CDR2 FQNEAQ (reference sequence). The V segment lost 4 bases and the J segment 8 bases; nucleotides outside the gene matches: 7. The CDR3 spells CASSWDSDGGYTF. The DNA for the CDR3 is TGTGCCAGCAGCTGGGACAGCGATGGAGGCTACACCTTC.

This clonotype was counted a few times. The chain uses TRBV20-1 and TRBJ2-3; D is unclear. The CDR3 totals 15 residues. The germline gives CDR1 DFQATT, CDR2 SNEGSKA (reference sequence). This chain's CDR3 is CSAVQSSSGTYTQYF. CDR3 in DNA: TGCAGCGCCGTTCAGTCCTCCTCCGGAACCTATACGCAGTATTTT.